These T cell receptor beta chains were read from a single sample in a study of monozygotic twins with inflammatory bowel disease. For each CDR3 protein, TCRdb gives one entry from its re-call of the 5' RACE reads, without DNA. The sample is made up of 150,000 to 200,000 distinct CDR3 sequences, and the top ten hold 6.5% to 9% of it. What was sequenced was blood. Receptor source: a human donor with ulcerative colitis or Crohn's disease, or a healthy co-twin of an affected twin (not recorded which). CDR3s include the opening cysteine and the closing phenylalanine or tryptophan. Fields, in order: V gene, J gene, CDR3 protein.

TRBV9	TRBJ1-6	CASSVDLAFNSPLHF
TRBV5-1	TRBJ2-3	CASSPGTLTDTQYF
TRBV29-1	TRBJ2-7	CSVETGTRGIYEQYF
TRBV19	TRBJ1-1	CATNWQGATEAFF
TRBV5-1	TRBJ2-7	CASSLGDTLLHEQYF
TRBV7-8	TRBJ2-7	CASSQSISGLDHYEQYF
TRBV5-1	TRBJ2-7	CASSQPGTSGTYEQYF
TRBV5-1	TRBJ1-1	CASSLFAGNTEAFF
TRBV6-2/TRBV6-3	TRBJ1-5	CASSYEVRKNQPQHF
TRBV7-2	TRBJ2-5	CASSLTSGFQETQYF
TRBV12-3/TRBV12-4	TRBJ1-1	CASSRDRGTEAFF
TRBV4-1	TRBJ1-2	CASSQAGVSSYGYTF
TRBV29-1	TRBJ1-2	CSVEQAYGYTF
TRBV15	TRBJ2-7	CAIGRGVGYEQYF
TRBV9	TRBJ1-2	CASSVAGIDYGYTF
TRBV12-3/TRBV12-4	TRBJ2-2	CASSPFGQGGTGELFF
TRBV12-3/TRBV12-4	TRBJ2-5	CASSPWTSGSMGPETQYF
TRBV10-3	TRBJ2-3	CASLGSLTDTQYF
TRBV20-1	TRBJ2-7	CSAVIGATTTEQYF
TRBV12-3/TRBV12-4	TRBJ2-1	CASGFSGRFNNEQFF
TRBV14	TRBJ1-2	CASSHNLNYGYTF
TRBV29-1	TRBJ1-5	CSVGQGANQPQHF
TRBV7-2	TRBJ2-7	CASSLIPRGTSGYEQYF
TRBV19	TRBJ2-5	CASSRTSGGQETQYF
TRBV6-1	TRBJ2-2	CASSGLSSTGELFF
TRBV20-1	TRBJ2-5	CSAPPVSGETQYF
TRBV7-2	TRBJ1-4	CASSSGLSNEKLFF
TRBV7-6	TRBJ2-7	CASSSNTGFGEQYF
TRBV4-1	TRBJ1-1	CASSLRELNTEAFF
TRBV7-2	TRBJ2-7	CASSLDRGGEQYF
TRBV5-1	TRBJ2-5	CASSLGSSRTQYF
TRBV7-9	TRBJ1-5	CASSSTGEPQHF